These T cell receptor beta chains were read from a single sample in a study of PD-L1 blockade in urothelial cancer. Assay used: immunoSEQ multiplex PCR; TCRdb lists only in-frame clones, some missing. The data contain some 74,000 clones, approximately 80% of them singletons. Sequenced here: PBMCs, sampled around atezolizumab (anti-PD-L1) treatment. Source of these receptors: a man between 40 and 49 years old with urothelial cancer. The CDR3 runs from the conserved cysteine through the conserved F or W. The D gene is left open where the match is weak. The size entry is marked missing in some rows and otherwise reads once, few, many or a size class.

.	.	TRBJ2-3	TRBV28	CASRGGGGSTDTQYF	TGTGCCAGCAGGGGGGGCGGGGGCAGCACAGATACGCAGTATTTT
few	TRBD1	TRBJ1-3	TRBV19	CASQTGAGNTIYF	TGTGCCAGCCAGACAGGGGCTGGAAACACCATATATTTT
.	TRBD1	TRBJ1-1	TRBV18	CASSQRTGNTEAFF	TGTGCCAGCTCCCAAAGGACAGGAAACACTGAAGCTTTCTTT
.	.	TRBJ2-5	TRBV11-2	CASSWVREGTQYF	TGTGCCAGCAGCTGGGTCAGGGAAGGGACCCAGTACTTC
.	TRBD2	TRBJ2-7	TRBV27	CASKSGGVSSYEQYF	TGTGCCAGCAAAAGCGGGGGGGTTTCCTCCTACGAGCAGTACTTC
.	TRBD2	TRBJ2-3	TRBV2	CAIGTSGIVDTQYF	TGTGCCATCGGGACTAGCGGGATAGTAGATACGCAGTATTTT
once	TRBD2	TRBJ2-3	TRBV19	CASSTSGADTQYF	TGTGCCAGTAGTACTAGCGGGGCGGATACGCAGTATTTT
.	.	TRBJ2-3	TRBV28	CASSTGQRTDTQYF	TGTGCCAGCAGTACTGGACAGAGGACAGATACGCAGTATTTT
.	.	TRBJ2-1	TRBV29-1	CSVARRAGGNEQFF	TGCAGCGTTGCTCGGAGAGCCGGGGGCAATGAGCAGTTCTTC
.	.	TRBJ2-7	TRBV9	CASSVTGNIDEQYF	TGTGCCAGCAGCGTTACGGGGAACATCGACGAGCAGTACTTC
.	TRBD2	TRBJ2-5	TRBV7-2	CASSASTLALETQYF	TGTGCCAGCAGCGCATCCACACTAGCGCTGGAGACCCAGTACTTC
.	.	TRBJ1-2	TRBV28	CASSLGRPYGYTF	TGTGCCAGCAGTCTGGGCAGGCCCTATGGCTACACCTTC
once	.	TRBJ2-3	TRBV5-1	CASSLGASSDTQYF	TGCGCCAGCAGCTTGGGTGCTAGCTCAGATACGCAGTATTTT
.	.	TRBJ1-1	TRBV6-5	CASSYQRGGRTEAFF	TGTGCCAGCAGTTACCAGAGGGGGGGGCGTACTGAAGCTTTCTTT
.	TRBD1	TRBJ2-7	TRBV6-5	CASQTGGGYEQYF	TGTGCCAGCCAGACAGGGGGCGGATACGAGCAGTACTTC
.	TRBD1	TRBJ2-3	TRBV7-9	CASSFRDRPDTQYF	TGTGCCAGCAGCTTTAGGGACAGACCAGATACGCAGTATTTT
.	TRBD2	TRBJ2-3	TRBV19	CASSIGLLAGGRRTDTQYF	TGTGCCAGTAGTATAGGACTACTAGCGGGAGGCCGTCGGACAGATACGCAGTATTTT
.	TRBD1	TRBJ1-5	TRBV5-1	CASSLGQGDNQPQHF	TGCGCCAGCAGCTTGGGACAGGGTGACAATCAGCCCCAGCATTTT
.	.	TRBJ2-7	TRBV30	CAWSARGGEYF	TGTGCCTGGAGTGCCCGAGGGGGGGAGTACTTC
.	.	TRBJ2-2	TRBV4-2	CASSPSGVDTGELFF	TGTGCCAGCAGCCCGTCAGGGGTTGACACCGGGGAGCTGTTTTTT
.	.	TRBJ2-7	TRBV11-2	CASSFRVHEQYF	TGTGCCAGCAGCTTTCGGGTCCACGAGCAGTACTTC
.	TRBD2	TRBJ2-4	TRBV4-2	CASSQDLTGGRNIQYF	TGTGCCAGCAGCCAAGATCTAACGGGAGGGAGAAACATTCAGTACTTC
once	.	TRBJ2-7	TRBV7-6	CASSLSLEYEQYF	TGTGCCAGCAGCTTAAGTCTGGAGTACGAGCAGTACTTC
.	TRBD1	TRBJ2-7	TRBV19	CASSIRGQLSYEQYF	TGTGCCAGTAGTATTCGGGGACAGCTCTCCTACGAGCAGTACTTC
.	TRBD2	TRBJ2-7	TRBV4-2	CASSQAGTSGVSSYEQYF	TGTGCCAGCAGCCAGGCCGGGACTAGCGGGGTTAGCTCCTACGAGCAGTACTTC
.	.	TRBJ2-3	TRBV9	CASSVTAGTDTQYF	TGTGCCAGCAGCGTAACTGCTGGCACAGATACGCAGTATTTT
.	.	TRBJ2-5	TRBV5-8	CASSLGLANYGGETQYF	TGTGCCAGCAGCTTGGGCCTGGCGAATTATGGGGGGGAGACCCAGTACTTC
.	.	TRBJ1-2	TRBV2	CASSAELNYGYTF	TGTGCCAGCAGTGCCGAGTTGAACTATGGCTACACCTTC
.	.	TRBJ1-4	TRBV27	CASSPQGRANEKLFF	TGTGCCAGCAGTCCGCAGGGCCGGGCTAATGAAAAACTGTTTTTT
few	.	TRBJ2-7	TRBV6-1	CASILDGWGDYEQYF	.
.	.	TRBJ2-3	TRBV11-2	CASSLAGAPTDTQYF	TGTGCCAGCAGCTTAGCGGGAGCGCCCACAGATACGCAGTATTTT
.	TRBD1	TRBJ1-5	TRBV7-2	CASSRLRGARSNQPQHF	TGTGCCAGCAGCAGACTCAGGGGGGCAAGAAGCAATCAGCCCCAGCATTTT
.	.	TRBJ2-1	TRBV4-3	CASSQELGVREQFF	TGCGCCAGCAGCCAAGAATTAGGGGTTCGGGAGCAGTTCTTC
.	TRBD1	TRBJ1-2	TRBV2	CASSRQGTTGGYTF	TGTGCCAGCAGCCGACAGGGAACTACGGGAGGCTACACCTTC
once	.	TRBJ2-7	TRBV9	CASSVSDGAYEQYF	TGTGCCAGCAGCGTAAGCGACGGTGCCTACGAGCAGTACTTC
.	.	TRBJ2-7	TRBV28	CASSLDSPSGEQYF	TGTGCCAGCAGCCTGGACAGCCCCTCGGGGGAGCAGTACTTC
.	.	TRBJ1-1	TRBV5-4	CASSPRQVLNTEAFF	TGTGCCAGCAGCCCGCGTCAGGTCCTGAACACTGAAGCTTTCTTT
.	.	TRBJ2-7	TRBV11-2	CASSPPLLEQYF	TGTGCCAGCAGCCCCCCCCTCTTGGAGCAGTACTTC
.	.	TRBJ2-2	TRBV28	CASSRTSGELFF	TGTGCCAGCTCCAGAACATCCGGGGAGCTGTTTTTT
.	.	TRBJ1-2	TRBV30	CALNRVGYTF	TGTGCCTTAAACAGGGTTGGCTACACCTTC
.	.	TRBJ2-4	TRBV5-6	CASSLRGSAKNIQYF	TGTGCCAGCAGCTTGCGGGGGTCGGCCAAAAACATTCAGTACTTC
.	TRBD1	TRBJ1-2	TRBV30	CAGFYRDRVPNYGYTF	TGTGCCGGTTTTTACCGGGACAGGGTCCCGAACTATGGCTACACCTTC
.	.	TRBJ2-1	TRBV29-1	CSVKLHSGQDMIHEQFF	TGCAGCGTTAAACTCCACAGTGGACAAGACATGATCCATGAGCAGTTCTTC
.	TRBD1	TRBJ2-2	TRBV5-4	CASSLPGQSNTGELFF	TGTGCCAGCAGCCTCCCGGGACAGTCGAACACCGGGGAGCTGTTTTTT
.	.	TRBJ1-2	TRBV28	CASSPRAGLVGYTF	TGTGCCAGCAGTCCACGGGCGGGACTTGTTGGCTACACCTTC
few	.	TRBJ1-2	TRBV5-1	CASSLGQNYGYTF	TGCGCCAGCAGCTTAGGACAGAACTATGGCTACACCTTC
.	TRBD2	TRBJ2-3	TRBV27	CASSATLAGGSSTQYF	TGTGCCAGCAGCGCCACTCTAGCGGGAGGATCTAGTACGCAGTATTTT
.	.	TRBJ2-1	TRBV9	CASSPGERAVVEQFF	TGTGCCAGCAGCCCAGGGGAGAGGGCCGTGGTTGAGCAGTTCTTC
few	.	TRBJ2-3	TRBV9	CASSVEGGHTDTQYF	TGTGCCAGCAGCGTAGAAGGTGGGCACACAGATACGCAGTATTTT
.	TRBD1	TRBJ1-4	TRBV4-2	CASRDGQGSEKLFF	TGTGCCAGCAGGGACGGACAGGGAAGTGAAAAACTGTTTTTT
.	.	TRBJ1-5	TRBV28	CASGKWGDQPQHF	TGTGCCAGCGGAAAATGGGGGGATCAGCCCCAGCATTTT
.	TRBD1	TRBJ1-5	TRBV19	CASSIDETGRNQPQHF	TGTGCCAGTAGTATAGACGAGACAGGGCGAAATCAGCCCCAGCATTTT
.	TRBD2	TRBJ2-7	TRBV28	CASRPASGGSYEQYF	TGTGCCAGCAGGCCCGCTAGCGGGGGCTCCTACGAGCAGTACTTC
.	TRBD1	TRBJ1-1	TRBV6-5	CASSYSDRGNTEAFF	TGTGCCAGCAGTTACTCGGACAGGGGAAACACTGAAGCTTTCTTT
.	.	TRBJ1-2	TRBV10-2	CASSGGPFSNGYTF	TGCGCCAGCAGTGGAGGGCCCTTTAGTAACGGCTACACCTTC